Below are 26 T cell receptor beta chains sequenced from a single sample in a study of CD8+CD57+ T cells in acquired aplastic anemia. Genomic DNA acted as the template from which TCR beta VDJ combination and CDR3 sequence profiling were carried out. TCRdb called the reads again in MiXCR, with one record for every CDR3 protein. The sample has around 190,000 distinct CDR3 sequences, around 59% seen once. Material: sorted CD4+, CD8+, or CD8+CD57+ T cells (not recorded which) from PBMCs. These receptors were taken from a human donor in good health, serving as a control.

The V and J genes are TRBV15 and TRBJ1-1, with TRBD1 matching 10 bases. Germline CDR1 and CDR2: LNHNV and YYDKDF (reference sequence). V was clipped by 0 bases and J by 11 bases; unmatched bases: 6. This CDR3 is 14 amino acids long. In DNA form, the CDR3 reads TGTGCCACCAGCAGAGACCGGGACAGGGGAGCTGCTTTCTTT. Protein product: CATSRDRDRGAAFF.

The table lists this clonotype with many counts. The V and J genes are TRBV30 and TRBJ2-7, with 7 bases identical to TRBD1. CDR3 size: 14 residues. CDR1 is GTSNPN and CDR2 is SVGIG in the germline V gene (reference sequence). Trimming took 2 bases from V and 0 from J; bases not matched to a gene: 4. The CDR3 sequence: CAWSRDSNSYEQYF. For the CDR3, the DNA is TGTGCCTGGAGTAGGGACAGTAACTCCTACGAGCAGTACTTC.

The chain employs TRBV14 and TRBJ2-1; TRBD1 matches 8 bases. This CDR3 is built from 16 residues. Germline V gene data show CDR1 as SGHDN and CDR2 as FVKESK. Trimming took 4 bases from V and 5 from J; bases not matched to a gene: 10. CDR3 coding DNA: TGTGCCAGCAGCCGAGCTCGACAGGGGCCCGACAATGAGCAGTTCTTC. The encoded protein is CASSRARQGPDNEQFF.

The chain combines TRBV7-6 with TRBJ1-5; D not resolved. The CDR3 has 12 residues. CDR1 is SGHVS and CDR2 is FNYEAQ in the germline V gene. V shed 3 bases and J shed 5 bases, with 5 bases lying between them. CDR3 bases: TGTGCCAGCAGCTTTTTGGATCAGCCCCAGCATTTT. Protein: CASSFLDQPQHF.

For this clonotype: The junction departs from the called germline gene at one end, perhaps through a read error. The rearrangement joins TRBV2 to TRBJ2-2; TRBD2 might be the D (6 bases). Germline-derived CDR1 and CDR2 are SNHLY and FYNNEI. The CDR3 has 15 amino acids. CDR3 nucleotides: TGTGCCAGCAGTATGACTAGAGCGAACACCGGGGAGCCGTTTTTT. Amino acids: CASSMTRANTGEPFF.

This clonotype was seen only once. The V call is TRBV10-3, the J call TRBJ1-5; D unresolved. Trimming cost V 0 bases and J 2 bases, with 8 bases left between them. Germline loops: CDR1 ENHRY, CDR2 SYGVKD. The CDR3 is 15 residues long. The CDR3: CAISESLAGNQPQHF. CDR3 bases: TGTGCCATCAGTGAGTCATTGGCAGGCAATCAGCCCCAGCATTTT.

This clonotype was detected many times. The gene calls are TRBV28 and TRBJ1-5; D is unresolved. V lost 6 bases, J lost 7 bases, and 13 bases lay in between. The germline V gene encodes CDR1 MDHEN and CDR2 SYDVKM. The CDR3 spans 13 residues. The CDR3 region is CASSWEGEQPQHF. In nucleotides, the CDR3 is TGTGCCAGCAGCTGGGAGGGAGAGCAGCCCCAGCATTTT.

This clonotype was detected ten times or more. The chain is built from TRBV12-3 or TRBV12-4 and TRBJ2-3, with 8 nucleotides matching TRBD2. The CDR3 is 16 residues long. J was trimmed by 4 bases and V by 5 bases; bases with no gene match: 11. This CDR3 is CASSPFSGATPDTQYF. CDR3 coding DNA: TGTGCCAGCAGTCCCTTTAGCGGGGCCACGCCAGATACGCAGTATTTT.

This clonotype has only one observation. The chain recombines TRBV5-6 with TRBJ1-4; no definite D call. The V end lost 5 bases, the J end lost 8 bases, and 1 base lay between the germline ends. The CDR3 spans 9 residues. The germline gives CDR1 SGHDT, CDR2 YYEEEE. The CDR3 reads CASREKLFF. The CDR3, as DNA: TGTGCCAGCAGGGAAAAACTGTTTTTT.

This clonotype was seen many times. A read error may account for a junction end that differs from germline. This rearrangement joins TRBV24-1 to TRBJ2-5; the D is unclear. Looked up from germline, CDR1 is KGHDR and CDR2 is SFDVKD. This CDR3 spans 14 amino acids. This chain's CDR3 is CATSDFTQSNRMNF. The CDR3 nucleotides are TGTGCCACCAGTGATTTCACCCAGTCGAACAGAATGAACTTC.

The chain links TRBV25-1 to TRBJ1-2, with D perhaps TRBD1 (6 bases). The CDR3 has 15 amino acids. V gave up 6 bases and J gave up 4 bases, with 18 bases separating them. CDR1 MGHDK and CDR2 SYGVNS come from the germline V gene. DNA for the CDR3: TGTGCCAGCAGCGAGACGGGGGCCGGTCTCTATGGCTACACCTTC. It codes for CASSETGAGLYGYTF.

This clonotype was observed a few times. CDR3 in DNA: TGTGCCACCAGTGATGCCACAGGGGGGGGAGATACGCAGTATTTT. This gives the protein CATSDATGGGDTQYF. J is TRBJ2-3 and V is TRBV24-1, with D possibly being TRBD1 (8 bases). CDR1 is KGHDR and CDR2 is SFDVKD in the germline V gene. V was pared by 3 bases and J by 5 bases, with 14 bases between. The CDR3 covers 15 residues.

The chain employs TRBV24-1 and TRBJ1-2; D gene unclear. The CDR3 is 13 residues long. CDR1 KGHDR and CDR2 SFDVKD come from the germline V gene. Trimming pared 3 bases from V and 3 bases from J, leaving 7 bases between. CDR3 loop: CATSDSSDYGYTF. The CDR3 DNA reads TGTGCCACCAGTGATAGTTCGGACTATGGCTACACCTTC.

In this sample, this clonotype turned up many times. The rearrangement joins TRBV4-3 to TRBJ1-6; TRBD1 might be the D (6 bases). The length of the CDR3 is 19 residues. V was clipped by 1 base and J by 3 bases, with 19 bases between them. Germline-derived CDR1 and CDR2 are LGHNA and YSLEER. CDR3 sequence: CASSQVGRAGQNYNSPLHF. For the CDR3, the DNA is TGCGCCAGCAGCCAAGTAGGTCGGGCAGGACAGAACTATAATTCACCCCTCCACTTT.

The rearrangement joins TRBV19 to TRBJ1-2; 7 bases fit TRBD1. CDR3 length: 14 amino acids. The V and J ends lost 4 bases and 4 bases, in that order; junction bases with no gene match: 6. The germline V gene encodes CDR1 LNHDA and CDR2 SQIVND (reference sequence). The CDR3: CASSSRDSTYGYTF. As DNA, the CDR3 is TGTGCCAGTAGTAGTCGGGACAGCACCTATGGCTACACCTTC.

This clonotype was picked up one time. This sequence joins TRBV2 and TRBJ2-1; 12 bases match TRBD2. The V and J ends lost 3 bases and 1 base, in that order; junction bases with no gene match: 7. CDR1 and CDR2 from the germline V gene are SNHLY and FYNNEI. The CDR3 has 18 amino acids. As DNA, the CDR3 is TGTGCCAGCAGTGATCGTCGGACTAGCGGGAATTCCTACAATGAGCAGTTCTTC. Its protein product is CASSDRRTSGNSYNEQFF.

V is TRBV19 and J is TRBJ1-6; 7 bases fit TRBD1. This CDR3 spans 15 amino acids. Trimming removed 5 bases from V and 4 bases from J; junction bases left unmatched: 5. CDR1 is LNHDA, CDR2 SQIVND, per germline (reference sequence). DNA for the CDR3: TGTGCCAGTAGTCCGCGACAGGGTTATAATTCACCCCTCCACTTT. Protein: CASSPRQGYNSPLHF. The full variable domain, with the rest looked up from reference TRBV19 and TRBJ1-6, is DGGITQSPKYLFRKEGQNVTLSCEQNLNHDAMYWYRQDPGQGLRLIYYSQIVNDFQKGDIAEGYSVSREKKESFPLTVTSAQKNPTAFYLCASSPRQGYNSPLHFGNGTRLTVT.

This clonotype was counted at least ten times. The chain uses TRBV2 and TRBJ1-2; a weak D match, TRBD1 (6 bases). V lost 5 bases and J lost 4, with 14 bases in between. Germline loops: CDR1 SNHLY, CDR2 FYNNEI. The CDR3 loop spans 14 amino acids. The CDR3 DNA reads TGTGCCAGCAGTCCGAACAGGGAAGGCTATGGCTACACCTTC. It yields the protein CASSPNREGYGYTF.

This chain's CDR3 is CASSSGGYSYNEQFF. In nucleotides, the CDR3 is TGTGCCAGCAGTAGCGGGGGGTACTCCTACAATGAGCAGTTCTTC. The chain couples TRBV2 to TRBJ2-1, with 9 nucleotides matching TRBD2. The germline V gene encodes CDR1 SNHLY and CDR2 FYNNEI. V was clipped by 5 bases and J by 0 bases; unmatched bases: 2. CDR3 length equals 15 residues.

This clonotype was found many times. This chain uses TRBV12-3 or TRBV12-4 with TRBJ2-5, with 7 positions matching TRBD2. This CDR3 comprises 14 residues. Trimming removed 7 bases from V and 7 bases from J; junction bases left unmatched: 12. CDR3 loop: CASTETRASGTQYF. The CDR3 DNA is TGTGCCAGCACCGAGACTAGGGCTAGCGGGACCCAGTACTTC.

In its sample, this clonotype was seen many times. The chain couples TRBV6-5 to TRBJ2-1; TRBD2 aligns across 7 bases. The germline V gene has CDR1 MNHEY and CDR2 SVGAGI. This CDR3 comprises 14 residues. J gave up 11 bases and V 8 bases, and 15 bases lay outside the gene matches. The CDR3 is CASYSELANYKQFF. The CDR3 nucleotides are TGTGCCAGCTACTCGGAACTAGCGAACTATAAGCAGTTCTTC.

The chain has TRBV2 and TRBJ1-6; no definite D call. V was clipped by 4 bases and J by 8 bases, with 15 bases between them. Germline assignment: CDR1 SNHLY and CDR2 FYNNEI. This CDR3 contains 15 residues. CDR3 bases: TGTGCCAGCAGTGTGGACGGAATTCCCGATTCACCCCTCCACTTT. Amino acids: CASSVDGIPDSPLHF.

The V call is TRBV6-5, the J call TRBJ1-1; D unclear. Per germline, CDR1 MNHEY and CDR2 SVGAGI. V shed 5 bases and J shed 0 bases, with 7 bases lying between them. The CDR3 spans 13 residues. CDR3 amino acids: CASSPYMNTEAFF. As DNA, the CDR3 is TGTGCCAGCAGTCCTTACATGAACACTGAAGCTTTCTTT.

This rearrangement joins TRBV10-3 to TRBJ2-7, with D perhaps TRBD1 (5 bases). This CDR3 region has 14 residues. CDR1 ENHRY and CDR2 SYGVKD come from the germline V gene. V shed 7 bases and J shed 0 bases, with 13 bases lying between them. CDR3 region: CAITQGETSYEQYV. The CDR3 DNA reads TGTGCCATCACCCAAGGGGAAACCTCCTACGAGCAGTACGTC.

The chain links TRBV24-1 to TRBJ2-2; 12 positions agree with TRBD2. The CDR3 spans 18 residues. V lost 2 bases to trimming and J lost 6 bases; unmatched junction nucleotides: 9. From germline, CDR1 is KGHDR and CDR2 SFDVKD. The DNA of the CDR3 is TGTGCCACCAGTGATTCCTCAAGACTAGCGGGGGTCGCCGGGGAGCTGTTTTTT. This encodes CATSDSSRLAGVAGELFF.

This clonotype was detected only a few times. It may be a read error: a sequence one base away is much more abundant. V is TRBV5-4 and J is TRBJ2-3; the match to TRBD1 covers 9 bases. The CDR3 is 15 amino acids. The V gene's germline CDR1 is SGHNT and CDR2 YYREEE (reference sequence). DNA for the CDR3: TGTGCCTGCAGCGGACAGGGGAAAGGGACAGATACGCAGTATTTT. As protein: CACSGQGKGTDTQYF. The variable domain in full, completed from reference TRBV5-4 and TRBJ2-3, reads ETGVTQSPTHLIKTRGQQVTLRCSSQSGHNTVSWYQQALGQGPQFIFQYYREEENGRGNFPPRFSGLQFPNYSSELNVNALELDDSALYLCACSGQGKGTDTQYFGPGTRLTVL.